One sample yielded the 8 T cell receptor beta chains listed below, sequenced in a study of blood T cell repertoires in COVID-19. Profiled with immunoSEQ multiplex PCR; TCRdb holds only in-frame clones, not every one. Of 330,000 or so clones in the sample, more than 75% are singletons; the top ten hold approximately 3.1%. Sequencing was done on a sample of PBMCs or T cells enriched from blood (not recorded which). These TCRs come from a woman aged 25-40 years who had recovered from COVID-19.

The V call is TRBV6-5, the J call TRBJ1-2; tentative D call: TRBD1 (5 bases). CDR3 length equals 12 residues. Trimming pared 0 bases from V and 7 bases from J, leaving 6 bases between. Germline values: CDR1 MNHEY, CDR2 SVGAGI. In DNA, the CDR3 is TGTGCCAGCAGTTACTCAGGGGTTGGCTACACCTTC. It specifies CASSYSGVGYTF.

This clone was seen a single time. The V and J genes are TRBV19 and TRBJ2-2; TRBD2 is a possible D gene (5 bases). This CDR3 spans 14 amino acids. Germline V gives CDR1 LNHDA, CDR2 SQIVND (reference sequence). Deletions cut 3 bases from V and 4 bases from J, with 9 bases between. This chain's CDR3 is CASSIWEFTGELFF. The CDR3 bases are TGTGCCAGTAGTATCTGGGAGTTCACCGGGGAGCTGTTTTTT.

This chain joins TRBV7-2 and TRBJ1-2, with 7 bases aligning to TRBD1. This CDR3 has 17 residues. V was pared by 4 bases and J by 1 base, with 12 bases of the junction left unmatched. CDR1 is SGHTA and CDR2 is FQGNSA in the germline V gene. CDR3 region: CASSWRGGAGSNYGYTF. The CDR3 bases are TGTGCCAGCAGCTGGAGAGGGGGCGCAGGGAGTAACTATGGCTACACCTTC.

The chain couples TRBV19 to TRBJ2-3, with 8 bases aligning to TRBD2. CDR3 size: 16 residues. Germline V gene data show CDR1 as LNHDA and CDR2 as SQIVND (reference sequence). J was trimmed by 2 bases and V by 5 bases; bases with no gene match: 9. Written as DNA, the CDR3 is TGTGCCAGTAGTTCGCTTCGAGCGGGGGCCACAGATACGCAGTATTTT. Residues: CASSSLRAGATDTQYF. Full variable domain (outside the CDR3, taken from reference TRBV19 and TRBJ2-3): DGGITQSPKYLFRKEGQNVTLSCEQNLNHDAMYWYRQDPGQGLRLIYYSQIVNDFQKGDIAEGYSVSREKKESFPLTVTSAQKNPTAFYLCASSSLRAGATDTQYFGPGTRLTVL.

This clone showed up just a few times. The genes are TRBV4-1 and TRBJ1-5, with a possible D match to TRBD1 (6 bases). V shed 2 bases and J shed 3 bases, with 17 bases lying between them. Per the germline V gene, CDR1 is MGHRA and CDR2 is YSYEKL. The CDR3 runs 17 residues. The CDR3 loop reads CASSQLDLTGFNQPQHF. DNA of the CDR3: TGCGCCAGCAGCCAACTCGACCTGACAGGATTCAATCAGCCCCAGCATTTT.

The chain couples TRBV28 to TRBJ2-7; 10 bases align to TRBD2. J lost 2 bases, V lost 6 bases, and 7 bases had no gene match. This CDR3 region has 15 residues. Germline V gives CDR1 MDHEN, CDR2 SYDVKM. The CDR3: CASSRRTSGPYEQYF. CDR3 in DNA: TGTGCCAGCAGCCGGCGGACTAGCGGACCCTACGAGCAGTACTTC.

This clone was seen once. The J gene is TRBJ2-3, the V gene TRBV6-5, with 10 bases matching TRBD2. V dropped 0 bases and J dropped 2; count of bases not matched to a gene: 2. Germline V CDR1 and CDR2: MNHEY, SVGAGI. CDR3 length equals 16 residues. The CDR3 region is CASSYSTSGYTDTQYF. The CDR3 DNA is TGTGCCAGCAGTTACTCGACTAGCGGGTACACAGATACGCAGTATTTT.

The chain carries TRBV15 and TRBJ2-1; weak D call: TRBD2 (5 bases). Trimming took 3 bases from V and 8 from J, leaving 26 bases between them. This CDR3 has 18 amino acids. Germline V lookup: CDR1 LNHNV, CDR2 YYDKDF (reference sequence). The CDR3 reads CATSSQEKFETFSDEQFF. CDR3 nucleotide sequence: TGTGCCACCAGCAGTCAGGAGAAGTTCGAGACCTTTAGCGATGAGCAGTTCTTC. Full variable domain (missing parts from reference TRBV15 and TRBJ2-1): DAMVIQNPRYQVTQFGKPVTLSCSQTLNHNVMYWYQQKSSQAPKLLFHYYDKDFNNEADTPDNFQSRRPNTSFCFLDIRSPGLGDTAMYLCATSSQEKFETFSDEQFFGPGTRLTVL.